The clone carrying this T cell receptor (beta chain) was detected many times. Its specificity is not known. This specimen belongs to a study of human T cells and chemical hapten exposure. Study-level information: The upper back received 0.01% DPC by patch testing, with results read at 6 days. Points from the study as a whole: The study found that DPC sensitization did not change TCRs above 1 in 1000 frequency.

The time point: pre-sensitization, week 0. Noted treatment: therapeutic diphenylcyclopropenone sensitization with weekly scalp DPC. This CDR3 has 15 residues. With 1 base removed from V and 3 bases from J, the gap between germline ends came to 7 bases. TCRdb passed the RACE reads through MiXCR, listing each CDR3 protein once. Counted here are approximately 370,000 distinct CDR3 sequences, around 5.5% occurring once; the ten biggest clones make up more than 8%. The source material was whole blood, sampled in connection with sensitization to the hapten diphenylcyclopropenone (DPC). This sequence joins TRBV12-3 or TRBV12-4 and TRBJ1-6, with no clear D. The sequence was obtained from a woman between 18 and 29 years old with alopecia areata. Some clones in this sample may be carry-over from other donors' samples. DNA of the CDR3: TGTGCCAGCAGTTTAGGCCCGGGCTATAATTCACCCCTCCACTTT. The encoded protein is CASSLGPGYNSPLHF.